The 6 T cell receptor beta chains presented below share a single source sample, sequenced in a study of T cell responses to AZD1222 COVID-19 vaccine. TCRdb keeps only in-frame clones here, not all; method: immunoSEQ multiplex PCR. The sample holds approximately 94,000 clones, 88% seen once. Sequences were derived from peripheral blood, sampled on day 0 of AZD1222 vaccination. These TCRs come from an adult in good health.

The gene calls are TRBV6-6 and TRBJ2-5, with D maybe TRBD2 (5 bases). The CDR3 is made up of 16 amino acids. CDR1 MNHNY and CDR2 SVGAGI come from the germline V gene (reference sequence). Trimming pared 5 bases from V and 1 base from J, leaving 17 bases between. The CDR3 reads CASSQGGVRTQETQYF. The CDR3, as DNA: TGTGCCAGCAGTCAAGGAGGAGTGAGGACCCAAGAGACCCAGTACTTC.

This chain links TRBV25-1 with TRBJ1-6; D call uncertain. V shed 5 bases and J shed 7 bases, with 9 bases lying between them. CDR3 size: 13 residues. The V gene's germline CDR1 is MGHDK and CDR2 SYGVNS. CDR3 in DNA: TGTGCCAGCAGTTCGAAGCTGAATTCACCCCTCCACTTT. It codes for CASSSKLNSPLHF.

V usage is TRBV24-1 and J usage is TRBJ2-2; D unresolved. The CDR3 spans 15 residues. V dropped 4 bases and J dropped 3 bases, with 11 bases sitting between them. Germline V CDR1 and CDR2: KGHDR, SFDVKD. CDR3: CATSDQGRDTGELFF. CDR3 coding DNA: TGTGCCACCAGTGACCAAGGACGGGACACCGGGGAGCTGTTTTTT.

J is TRBJ2-7 and V is TRBV7-9; 7 bases agree with TRBD1. The CDR3 spans 13 residues. In germline, CDR1 is SEHNR, CDR2 FQNEAQ (reference sequence). The V and J ends lost 1 base and 3 bases, in that order; junction bases with no gene match: 0. In nucleotides, the CDR3 is TGTGCCAGCAGCTTAGGGACAGGCTACGAGCAGTACTTC. It specifies CASSLGTGYEQYF.

The chain employs TRBV11-2 and TRBJ1-4, with TRBD1 identical over 8 bases. Germline V gives CDR1 SGHAT, CDR2 FQNNGV. The CDR3 runs to 15 residues. With V trimmed by 4 bases and J by 7 bases, 8 bases remained unmatched. CDR3 residues: CASSSDRGGSEKLFF. Written as DNA, the CDR3 is TGTGCCAGCAGCTCCGACAGGGGAGGAAGTGAAAAACTGTTTTTT.

This clone was recorded only once. This chain joins TRBV30 and TRBJ1-1; tentative D call: TRBD1 (6 bases). The germline gives CDR1 GTSNPN, CDR2 SVGIG (reference sequence). Trimming stripped 2 bases from V and 11 bases from J, with 15 bases between. The CDR3 sequence is 12 residues long. CDR3 coding DNA: TGTGCCTGGAGTCCCCTCCGAGGGGGGGCTTTCTTT. It codes for CAWSPLRGGAFF.